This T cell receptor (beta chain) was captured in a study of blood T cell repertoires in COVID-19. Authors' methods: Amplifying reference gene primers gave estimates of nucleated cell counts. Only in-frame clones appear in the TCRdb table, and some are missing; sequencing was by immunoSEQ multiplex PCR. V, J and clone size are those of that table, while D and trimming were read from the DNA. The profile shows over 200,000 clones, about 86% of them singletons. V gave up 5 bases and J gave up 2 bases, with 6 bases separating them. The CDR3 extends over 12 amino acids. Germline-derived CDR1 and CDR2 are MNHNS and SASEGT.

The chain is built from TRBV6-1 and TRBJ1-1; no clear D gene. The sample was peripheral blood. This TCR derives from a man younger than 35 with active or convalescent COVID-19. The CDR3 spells CASSSYNTEAFF. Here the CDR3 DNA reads TGTGCCAGCAGTTCTTATAACACTGAAGCTTTCTTT.